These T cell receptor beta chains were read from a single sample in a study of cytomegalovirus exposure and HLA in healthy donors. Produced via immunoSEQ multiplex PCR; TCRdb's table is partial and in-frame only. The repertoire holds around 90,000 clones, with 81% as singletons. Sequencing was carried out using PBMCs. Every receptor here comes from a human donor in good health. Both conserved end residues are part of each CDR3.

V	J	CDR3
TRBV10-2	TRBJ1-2	CASSLSEIYGYTF
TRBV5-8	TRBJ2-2	CAAGTSGPLNTGELFF
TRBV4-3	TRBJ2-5	CASSQDGRETQYF
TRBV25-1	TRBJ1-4	CASSESGQGGEKLFF
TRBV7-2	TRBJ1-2	CASSSPGQGRDGYTF
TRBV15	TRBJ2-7	CATSREQGGAYEQYF
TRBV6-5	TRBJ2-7	CASSSSGTGLYEQYF
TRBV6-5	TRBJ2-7	CASSPDRDYEQYF
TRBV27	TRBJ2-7	CASSRIAGEYEQYF
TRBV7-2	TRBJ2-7	CASSLEPGQGYEQYF
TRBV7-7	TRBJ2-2	CASSSDRVGRELFF
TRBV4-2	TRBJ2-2	CASSHVTSGRGLAPSPGELFF
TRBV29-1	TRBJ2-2	CSVGGSGSSPVGELFF
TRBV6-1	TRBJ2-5	CASSEATGGAETQYF
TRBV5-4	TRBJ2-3	CASTRRASGRTDTQYF
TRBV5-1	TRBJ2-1	CASKDGTSGSQYNEQFF
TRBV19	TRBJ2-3	CASSMSPAQGDTQYF
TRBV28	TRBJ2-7	CASKEEGPPSYEQYF
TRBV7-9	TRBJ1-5	CASSLAGANQPQHF
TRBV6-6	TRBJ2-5	CASSYLGKKETQYF
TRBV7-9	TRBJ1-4	CASSQQGPTNEKLFF
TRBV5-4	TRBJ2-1	CASSQRRAWNEQFF
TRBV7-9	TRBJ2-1	CASSTLGAGGRNEQFF
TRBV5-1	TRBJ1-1	CASSLQGPNTEAFF
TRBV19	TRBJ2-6	CASSEGQGASGANVLTF
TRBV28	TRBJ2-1	CASSFGHLLGRQGYNEQFF
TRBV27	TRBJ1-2	CASSLSFQGVGYGYTF
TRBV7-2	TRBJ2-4	CASSYIAGGAKNIQYF
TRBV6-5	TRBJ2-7	CASSPSRYEQYF
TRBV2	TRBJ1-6	CASGGQTYNSPLHF
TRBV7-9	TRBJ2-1	CASSLVGGSYNEQFF
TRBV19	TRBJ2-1	CASSIVPSGGHNEQFF
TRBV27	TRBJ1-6	CASSTPGGYNSPLHF
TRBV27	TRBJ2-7	CASGGTRFHYEQYF
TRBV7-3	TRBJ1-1	CASSRQPNTEAFF
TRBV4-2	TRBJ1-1	CASSSRWAVNTEAFF
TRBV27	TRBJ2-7	CASRPFLAYEQYF
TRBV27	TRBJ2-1	CASSLEGGLSNEQFF
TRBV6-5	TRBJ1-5	CASSYGGSGQPQHF
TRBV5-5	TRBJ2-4	CASSLGTSRYF
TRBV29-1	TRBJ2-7	CSVGGLAGSYEQYF
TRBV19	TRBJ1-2	CASRPLGRENYGYTF
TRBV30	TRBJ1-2	CAWRGGAPGYTF
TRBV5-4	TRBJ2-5	CASSPGSGQGRQETQYF
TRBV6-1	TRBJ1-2	CASNTVDGLYGYTF
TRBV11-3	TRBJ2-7	CASSKGVGQGAEQYF
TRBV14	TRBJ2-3	CASSQGDRSTDTQYF
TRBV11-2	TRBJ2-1	CASSAEGNEQFF
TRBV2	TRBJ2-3	CASRGRGWGTDTQYF
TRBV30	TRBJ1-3	CAWSVGLARGNTIYF
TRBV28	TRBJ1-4	CASSLQGEKLFF
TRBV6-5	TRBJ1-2	CASSYRGTNYGYTF